These 17 T cell receptor beta chains were sequenced from one sample in a study of blood T cell repertoires in COVID-19 (dated by TCRdb to 2019 to 2021). The method was the immunoSEQ multiplex PCR assay. Sourced from immuneACCESS, this table was stored by TCRdb with only in-frame sequences that have V and J called. A share of the clones is absent; for the studies checked, an unresolved V gene accounts for under half, and the remainder has no known explanation. The sample profile shows around 250,000 clones; roughly nine tenths of them were found once. 0.95% to 1.5% of the sample is in the top ten clones. Sequenced sample: PBMCs or T cells enriched from blood (not recorded which). All receptors derive from a human donor in a cohort exposed to, infected with or recovered from COVID-19 (not recorded which). The donor label of this sample is uncertain.

The sample holds one count of this clone. The chain employs TRBV29-1 and TRBJ1-1; D is possibly TRBD1 (6 bases). This CDR3 comprises 14 residues. Trimming shortened V by 5 bases and J by 0 bases, and 13 bases separated the two germline ends. CDR1 is SQVTM, CDR2 ANQGSEA, per germline. The CDR3 sequence: CSVNRQVMNTEAFF. The CDR3 DNA reads TGCAGCGTTAATCGACAGGTTATGAACACTGAAGCTTTCTTT.

The chain joins TRBV12-5 to TRBJ1-1; possibly TRBD1 for D (6 bases). V was pared by 1 base and J by 2 bases, with 26 bases between. The CDR3 totals 20 residues. From germline, CDR1 is LGHNT and CDR2 FRNRAP. The CDR3 protein is CASGLALGTTGFRFNTEAFF. CDR3 sequence (DNA): TGTGCTAGTGGTTTGGCCTTGGGCACGACAGGCTTCCGATTCAACACTGAAGCTTTCTTT.

The table lists this clone with a few counts. This sequence joins TRBV19 and TRBJ1-2; no definite D call. The V end was cut by 8 bases, the J end by 6 bases, with 19 bases between. CDR1 is LNHDA and CDR2 is SQIVND in the germline V gene (reference sequence). The CDR3 is made up of 14 amino acids. CDR3 sequence: CASWDSGVPDGYTF. DNA of the CDR3: TGTGCCAGTTGGGATTCGGGAGTACCGGATGGCTACACCTTC.

The gene calls are TRBV7-9 and TRBJ2-3, with TRBD2 matching over 11 bases. Germline CDR1 and CDR2: SEHNR and FQNEAQ (reference sequence). V lost 5 bases and J lost 2; bases outside the gene matches: 6. The CDR3 contains 16 residues. The CDR3 region has the DNA TGTGCCAGCAGCCTGGGGACTAGCGGATTCACAGATACGCAGTATTTT. It translates to CASSLGTSGFTDTQYF.

The rearrangement links TRBV27 to TRBJ1-2; 7 bases map to TRBD1. This CDR3 contains 16 residues. The V and J ends lost 6 bases and 2 bases, in that order; junction bases with no gene match: 12. Germline V gene data show CDR1 as MNHEY and CDR2 as SMNVEV (reference sequence). CDR3 coding DNA: TGTGCCAGCAGGACCTACAGGGGACCCAGGAACTATGGCTACACCTTC. It specifies CASRTYRGPRNYGYTF.

The V call is TRBV7-8, the J call TRBJ1-4, with D hard to call. This CDR3 is 15 amino acids long. V dropped 5 bases and J dropped 7 bases, with 17 bases sitting between them. The germline CDR1 and CDR2 sequences are SGHVS and FQNEAQ. CDR3 sequence: CASSGNSRRGEKLFF. The CDR3 DNA reads TGTGCCAGCAGCGGAAATTCGCGGCGGGGTGAAAAACTGTTTTTT.

The chain is built from TRBV7-8 and TRBJ2-1; 9 nucleotides align to TRBD2. V gave up 1 base and J gave up 5 bases; unmatched junction bases: 6. Germline V gene lookup returns CDR1 SGHVS and CDR2 FQNEAQ. This CDR3 region has 16 residues. DNA for the CDR3: TGTGCCAGCAGCTTAGTAGGCGGGGGGGCCAACAATGAGCAGTTCTTC. Its protein product is CASSLVGGGANNEQFF.

The V gene is TRBV4-2, the J gene TRBJ2-5, with 7 bases aligning to TRBD1. Germline V gene data show CDR1 as LGHNA and CDR2 as YNFKEQ. V trimming: 0 bases; J trimming: 1 base; junction bases outside the gene matches: 8. The length of the CDR3 is 17 residues. The CDR3 region has the DNA TGTGCCAGCAGCCAAGATAGAACAGGGGCGGTCCAAGAGACCCAGTACTTC. It specifies CASSQDRTGAVQETQYF.

The chain carries TRBV7-2 and TRBJ2-7; TRBD2 aligns across 7 bases. In germline, CDR1 is SGHTA, CDR2 FQGNSA. This CDR3 spans 16 amino acids. V dropped 6 bases and J dropped 0; count of bases not matched to a gene: 11. The CDR3 coding sequence is TGTGCCAGCAGTTATCCACGAGGGAGGGACTCCTACGAGCAGTACTTC. This encodes CASSYPRGRDSYEQYF.

The rearrangement joins TRBV4-3 to TRBJ1-1, with D possibly being TRBD1 (6 bases). V was shortened by 0 bases and J by 11 bases, with 13 bases between the two germline ends. There are 13 residues in the CDR3. Looked up from germline, CDR1 is LGHNA and CDR2 is YSLEER. CDR3 in amino acids: CASSQDPRGGAFF. The CDR3 DNA follows: TGCGCCAGCAGCCAAGATCCCAGGGGAGGGGCTTTCTTT.

The CDR3 protein is CASRAAQHEQYF. CDR3 coding DNA: TGTGCCAGCAGAGCCGCGCAACACGAGCAGTACTTC. The rearrangement links TRBV2 to TRBJ2-7; the D is unclear. The CDR3 covers 12 residues. V gave up 6 bases and J gave up 5 bases, with 11 bases separating them. Germline CDR1 SNHLY, CDR2 FYNNEI.

This chain connects TRBV4-3 to TRBJ2-5, with D perhaps matching TRBD2 (5 bases). Germline V gene data show CDR1 as LGHNA and CDR2 as YSLEER. V was trimmed by 0 bases and J by 9 bases, leaving 17 bases between them. The CDR3 spans 15 residues. The CDR3 nucleotides read TGCGCCAGCAGCCAAGATATGGGCGGAGGTGGGGCCCAGTACTTC. Translation gives CASSQDMGGGGAQYF.

The gene calls are TRBV19 and TRBJ1-5; 8 bases are shared with TRBD1. The junction had 5 bases not matched to a gene; V was cut back by 4 bases and J by 3 bases. This CDR3 comprises 15 residues. The germline V gene has CDR1 LNHDA and CDR2 SQIVND (reference sequence). In nucleotides, the CDR3 is TGTGCCAGTAGTACATGGGGACAGGCCAATCAGCCCCAGCATTTT. Its protein product is CASSTWGQANQPQHF. Filled out from reference TRBV19 and TRBJ1-5, the complete variable domain reads DGGITQSPKYLFRKEGQNVTLSCEQNLNHDAMYWYRQDPGQGLRLIYYSQIVNDFQKGDIAEGYSVSREKKESFPLTVTSAQKNPTAFYLCASSTWGQANQPQHFGDGTRLSIL.

The genes are TRBV4-3 and TRBJ2-1, with a weak D call TRBD1 (6 bases). The V gene's germline CDR1 is LGHNA and CDR2 YSLEER. CDR3 length equals 15 residues. V gave up 0 bases and J gave up 4 bases, with 10 bases separating them. CDR3 region: CASSQDQGKYNEQFF. In DNA form, the CDR3 reads TGCGCCAGCAGCCAAGACCAGGGGAAGTACAATGAGCAGTTCTTC.

J is TRBJ2-2 and V is TRBV5-4, with a possible D match to TRBD2 (6 bases). V lost 4 bases to trimming and J lost 6 bases, with 13 bases between them. This CDR3 is 14 amino acids long. The germline gives CDR1 SGHNT, CDR2 YYREEE (reference sequence). The CDR3 loop reads CASSPGTGPGELFF. CDR3 DNA sequence: TGTGCCAGCAGCCCCGGGACTGGCCCCGGGGAGCTGTTTTTT.

J is TRBJ1-1 and V is TRBV12-3 or TRBV12-4; D is uncertain. Trimming removed 6 bases at V and 1 base at J, with 9 bases between. The CDR3 loop spans 13 amino acids. CDR3 sequence (DNA): TGTGCCAGCAGCCGGGAGGGGAACACTGAAGCTTTCTTT. Translating it yields CASSREGNTEAFF.

DNA for the CDR3: TGTGCCAGCAGTTTGCAGGGGGATCAGCCCCAGCATTTT. Translation: CASSLQGDQPQHF. The chain has TRBV12-3 or TRBV12-4 and TRBJ1-5; 7 positions match TRBD1. V was pared by 3 bases and J by 5 bases, with 1 base of the junction left unmatched. The CDR3 spans 13 residues.